These 27 T cell receptor beta chains came from one sample sequenced in a study of Ad26.COV2.S vaccination and SARS-CoV-2 variants. Indicated treatment: around 19 received Ad26.COV2.S at low or high dose, single or two shots; about 5 received placebo; per-sample allocation not given. It was on day 63 after the first vaccine or placebo injection that samples were taken. Libraries were prepared by immunoSEQ multiplex PCR; TCRdb keeps only in-frame clonotypes and omits some of them. The sample has some 500,000 clones; about 88% are singletons. The material sequenced was peripheral blood, taken in a trial of Ad26.COV2.S vaccine versus placebo. The receptor set was obtained from a person aged 18-65 years who received the Ad26.COV2.S COVID-19 vaccine or a placebo.

V is TRBV10-3 and J is TRBJ2-5; 11 positions agree with TRBD1. CDR3 size: 14 residues. The germline gives CDR1 ENHRY, CDR2 SYGVKD. The junction had 2 bases not matched to a gene; V was cut back by 6 bases and J by 2 bases. This CDR3 reads CAISGTGGQETQYF. As DNA, the CDR3 is TGTGCCATCAGCGGGACAGGGGGACAAGAGACCCAGTACTTC.

The V call is TRBV3-1 (or the pseudogene TRBV3-2), the J call TRBJ2-1; D is unresolved. This CDR3 spans 14 amino acids. Per the germline V gene, CDR1 is LGHDT and CDR2 is YNNKEL (reference sequence). Trimming removed 1 base from V and 8 bases from J, with 12 bases in between. The CDR3 spells CASSQVIAGHEQFF. DNA of the CDR3: TGTGCCAGCAGCCAAGTAATCGCCGGCCATGAGCAGTTCTTC.

The chain couples TRBV6-2 or TRBV6-3 to TRBJ1-5; D is possibly TRBD1 (5 bases). CDR1 and CDR2 (germline): MNHEY, SVGEGT. The CDR3 runs to 16 residues. Between the trimmed V and J ends, which lost 0 bases and 1 base, there was a span of 10 bases. The CDR3 region is CASSYSGPDSNQPQHF. The CDR3 DNA reads as TGTGCCAGCAGTTACTCGGGGCCGGACAGCAATCAGCCCCAGCATTTT.

The chain uses TRBV24-1 and TRBJ2-3; D possibly uses TRBD1 or TRBD2 (6 bases each). The V and J ends lost 9 bases and 6 bases respectively, with 21 bases between them. The CDR3 is 15 residues long. CDR1 is KGHDR, CDR2 SFDVKD, per germline. The CDR3 loop reads CATGGWGAFSDTQYF. The CDR3, as DNA: TGTGCCACCGGGGGGTGGGGGGCTTTCTCGGATACGCAGTATTTT.

The rearrangement links TRBV7-9 to TRBJ2-2; no definite D call. With 3 bases removed from V and 4 bases from J, the gap between germline ends came to 12 bases. The CDR3 sequence is 15 residues long. Germline lookup yields CDR1 SEHNR and CDR2 FQNEAQ (reference sequence). Here the CDR3 DNA reads TGTGCCAGCAGCTTGGGGAAGTTTGTCACCGGGGAGCTGTTTTTT. Its translation is CASSLGKFVTGELFF.

The chain links TRBV9 to TRBJ1-1; no firm D call. The V end was cut by 0 bases, the J end by 4 bases, with 7 bases between. This CDR3 is 13 amino acids long. The germline CDR1 and CDR2 sequences are SGDLS and YYNGEE. DNA for the CDR3: TGTGCCAGCAGCGTAGTGTCAAGCACTGAAGCTTTCTTT. It codes for CASSVVSSTEAFF.

The J gene is TRBJ1-1, the V gene TRBV7-9; weak D call: TRBD1 (5 bases). The CDR3 is 14 amino acids. Trimming pared 1 base from V and 6 bases from J, leaving 12 bases between. CDR1 SEHNR and CDR2 FQNEAQ come from the germline V gene (reference sequence). In DNA, the CDR3 is TGTGCCAGCAGCTTAGAGGATTGGGGGGCTGAAGCTTTCTTT. This translates into CASSLEDWGAEAFF. Together with reference TRBV7-9 and TRBJ1-1, the CDR3 gives the full variable domain: DTGVSQNPRHKITKRGQNVTFRCDPISEHNRLYWYRQTLGQGPEFLTYFQNEAQLEKSRLLSDRFSAERPKGSFSTLEIQRTEQGDSAMYLCASSLEDWGAEAFFGQGTRLTVV.

The genes are TRBV7-2 and TRBJ2-3, with 8 bases fitting TRBD2. V trimming: 6 bases; J trimming: 7 bases; junction bases outside the gene matches: 12. This CDR3 spans 15 amino acids. Germline CDR1 is SGHTA and CDR2 is FQGNSA. The CDR3: CASSLGGGRRNTQYF. In DNA, the CDR3 is TGTGCCAGCAGTCTTGGCGGCGGGAGGAGAAATACGCAGTATTTT.

This rearrangement joins TRBV5-1 to TRBJ1-1; possible D gene TRBD1, 6 bases. The CDR3 loop spans 15 amino acids. From germline, CDR1 is SGHRS and CDR2 YFSETQ. With 0 bases removed from V and 6 bases from J, the gap between germline ends came to 15 bases. CDR3 sequence reads: CASSLGGLRRAEAFF. CDR3 in DNA: TGCGCCAGCAGCTTGGGGGGGCTTCGCCGAGCTGAAGCTTTCTTT.

CDR3 DNA sequence: TGTGCCAGCAGTTTATGGCTAGCTGAGCAGTTCTTC. This sequence encodes CASSLWLAEQFF. V gene TRBV12-3 or TRBV12-4 combines with J gene TRBJ2-1, with D possibly being TRBD2 (5 bases). CDR3 size: 12 residues. V was clipped by 2 bases and J by 9 bases, with 8 bases between them.

V usage is TRBV29-1 and J usage is TRBJ2-7; tentatively, D is TRBD1 (5 bases). CDR1 SQVTM and CDR2 ANQGSEA come from the germline V gene. The CDR3 spans 12 residues. V was cut by 2 bases and J by 4 bases, with 9 bases left in between. The DNA of the CDR3 is TGCAGCGTTGAAAGGGGAAGGTACGAGCAGTACTTC. Translated: CSVERGRYEQYF.

The gene calls are TRBV19 and TRBJ1-3, with TRBD1 as a possible D gene (5 bases). V was clipped by 1 base and J by 4 bases, with 8 bases between them. The CDR3 contains 14 residues. Germline V CDR1 and CDR2: LNHDA, SQIVND (reference sequence). CDR3 nucleotides: TGTGCCAGTAGTATAGCGGGGCTCGGAAACACCATATATTTT. Its translation is CASSIAGLGNTIYF.

The rearrangement joins TRBV5-6 to TRBJ2-5; TRBD1 matches at 8 bases. This CDR3 has 16 amino acids. Per germline, CDR1 SGHDT and CDR2 YYEEEE. With V trimmed by 0 bases and J by 6 bases, 10 bases remained unmatched. CDR3 region: CASSLVETGVLKTQYF. CDR3 DNA sequence: TGTGCCAGCAGCTTGGTTGAGACAGGGGTCTTAAAGACCCAGTACTTC.

This clone was seen only a few times. This chain uses TRBV28 with TRBJ1-6; 9 positions match TRBD1. The V and J ends lost 5 bases and 10 bases, in that order; junction bases with no gene match: 9. The germline V gene encodes CDR1 MDHEN and CDR2 SYDVKM. The CDR3 consists of 15 residues. CDR3 sequence: CASSPLDRGTSPLHF. In DNA, the CDR3 is TGTGCCAGCAGTCCACTTGACAGGGGGACCTCACCCCTCCACTTT.

V usage is TRBV28 and J usage is TRBJ1-2; a possible D gene is TRBD1 (5 bases). CDR3 length: 13 residues. CDR1 MDHEN and CDR2 SYDVKM come from the germline V gene. Deletions cut 5 bases from V and 4 bases from J, with 11 bases between. CDR3 loop: CASSIGTAYGYTF. CDR3 sequence (DNA): TGTGCCAGCAGTATCGGGACGGCCTATGGCTACACCTTC.

This clone is a singleton in its sample. This chain joins TRBV7-2 and TRBJ2-3, with D unclear. V lost 5 bases and J 8 bases, leaving 11 bases between the germline ends. This CDR3 region has 12 residues. Per the germline V gene, CDR1 is SGHTA and CDR2 is FQGNSA. CDR3 loop: CASSLSLATQYF. In DNA form, the CDR3 reads TGTGCCAGCAGCCTTTCCCTGGCTACGCAGTATTTT.

The chain uses TRBV28 and TRBJ1-6; possible D gene TRBD1, 5 bases. Between the trimmed V and J ends, which lost 2 bases and 3 bases, there was a span of 11 bases. Germline loops: CDR1 MDHEN, CDR2 SYDVKM. This CDR3 is 16 amino acids long. CDR3 region: CASSLGGGSYNSPLHF. Written as DNA, the CDR3 is TGTGCCAGCAGTTTAGGGGGGGGAAGCTATAATTCACCCCTCCACTTT.

This CDR3 reads CASSYAGEGEKLFF. The CDR3 DNA reads as TGTGCCAGCAGTTACGCAGGGGAGGGGGAAAAACTGTTTTTT. V is TRBV6-5 and J is TRBJ1-4; TRBD1 might be the D (6 bases). Germline values: CDR1 MNHEY, CDR2 SVGAGI. Trimming took 2 bases from V and 8 from J, leaving 12 bases between them. CDR3 length: 14 residues.

V is TRBV5-6 and J is TRBJ1-2; 7 bases align to TRBD1. Trimming cost V 2 bases and J 1 base; bases outside gene matches: 5. CDR3 length: 15 residues. Germline-derived CDR1 and CDR2 are SGHDT and YYEEEE. DNA of the CDR3: TGTGCCAGCAGCTTTCAGGGGGGTCTTAACTATGGCTACACCTTC. Protein product: CASSFQGGLNYGYTF. Variable domain in full (rest from reference TRBV5-6 and TRBJ1-2): DAGVTQSPTHLIKTRGQQVTLRCSPKSGHDTVSWYQQALGQGPQFIFQYYEEEERQRGNFPDRFSGHQFPNYSSELNVNALLLGDSALYLCASSFQGGLNYGYTFGSGTRLTVV.

This clone was counted a few times. The CDR3 loop is CATSRDYEGNYGYTF. Here the CDR3 DNA reads TGTGCCACCAGCAGAGATTATGAAGGGAACTATGGCTACACCTTC. The V gene is TRBV15, the J gene TRBJ1-2, with no clear D. The CDR3 runs 15 residues. CDR1 and CDR2 from the germline V gene are LNHNV and YYDKDF (reference sequence). Between the trimmed V and J ends, which lost 0 bases and 2 bases, there was a span of 10 bases.

This rearrangement joins TRBV29-1 to TRBJ2-3; 8 bases are a match to TRBD2. This CDR3 contains 14 residues. Unmatched junction bases numbered 10, after V lost 7 bases and J lost 4 bases. CDR1 and CDR2 from the germline V gene are SQVTM and ANQGSEA. The CDR3 DNA follows: TGCAGCGCCCAAGCGGGAGTGCCGTCAGATACGCAGTATTTT. It translates to CSAQAGVPSDTQYF.

This chain links TRBV5-6 with TRBJ2-7; a weak D match, TRBD2 (5 bases). The CDR3 covers 14 residues. Germline CDR1 reads SGHDT; CDR2 reads YYEEEE. V was cut by 1 base and J by 2 bases, with 10 bases left in between. CDR3 DNA: TGTGCCAGCAGCTTGCCCGGGGATCCCTACGAGCAGTACGTC. The encoded protein is CASSLPGDPYEQYV.

The chain carries TRBV9 and TRBJ2-5, with a possible D match to TRBD1 (6 bases). V was trimmed by 7 bases and J by 2 bases, leaving 9 bases between them. Germline V gene sequence: CDR1 SGDLS, CDR2 YYNGEE. This CDR3 comprises 12 residues. The CDR3 DNA is TGTGCCAGCGCCAGGGGACAAGAGACCCAGTACTTC. It specifies CASARGQETQYF.

This clone was counted a single time. The chain employs TRBV5-1 and TRBJ2-2; D call uncertain. V lost 0 bases, J lost 5 bases, and 14 bases lay in between. The V gene's germline CDR1 is SGHRS and CDR2 YFSETQ. The CDR3 spans 16 residues. As DNA, the CDR3 is TGCGCCAGCAGCTTGGGCCAGGCCTCGAGGACCGGGGAGCTGTTTTTT. This translates into CASSLGQASRTGELFF.

The rearrangement uses TRBV4-2 and TRBJ2-4; TRBD2 agrees at 12 bases. Trimming at V came to 4 bases and at J to 13 bases, leaving 14 bases not matched to a gene. The germline gives CDR1 LGHNA, CDR2 YNFKEQ. The CDR3 extends over 16 amino acids. CDR3 amino acids: CASSLLPSGGAGKQYF. The DNA for the CDR3 is TGTGCCAGCAGCCTCCTTCCTAGCGGGGGGGCCGGAAAACAGTACTTC.

The chain has TRBV9 and TRBJ2-2; perhaps TRBD2 as D (6 bases). Trimming cost V 0 bases and J 4 bases, with 13 bases left between them. Germline loops: CDR1 SGDLS, CDR2 YYNGEE. CDR3 length: 16 residues. The chain's CDR3 is CASSVAWAGPTGELFF. The CDR3, as DNA: TGTGCCAGCAGCGTAGCTTGGGCGGGGCCCACCGGGGAGCTGTTTTTT.

The chain is built from TRBV6-5 and TRBJ2-3; TRBD2 aligns across 7 bases. Germline loops: CDR1 MNHEY, CDR2 SVGAGI. V lost 6 bases, J lost 6 bases, and 6 bases stayed unmatched. The CDR3 has 13 residues. CDR3 residues: CASRKTSIDTQYF. CDR3 in DNA: TGTGCCAGCAGGAAGACTAGCATTGATACGCAGTATTTT.